The next 32 T cell receptor beta chains were all read from a single sample in a study of blood T cell repertoires in COVID-19. Some clones are missing from TCRdb's copy, which holds only in-frame ones; the method was immunoSEQ multiplex PCR. The sample holds around 290,000 clones, 88% seen once. The source material was PBMCs or T cells enriched from blood (not recorded which). The receptors originated from a woman in her twenties or thirties who had recovered from COVID-19.

The V gene is TRBV28, the J gene TRBJ1-1; 7 bases agree with TRBD1. V shed 7 bases, J shed 8 bases, and the junction held 7 bases outside the gene matches. Germline assignment: CDR1 MDHEN and CDR2 SYDVKM. The CDR3 sequence is 12 residues long. The CDR3 DNA sequence: TGTGCCAGCATATCAGGGGGTTCGGAAGCTTTCTTT. It codes for CASISGGSEAFF.

The chain employs TRBV11-2 and TRBJ1-2; D is undetermined. Germline CDR1 reads SGHAT; CDR2 reads FQNNGV. This CDR3 has 15 residues. V gave up 5 bases and J gave up 3 bases, with 16 bases separating them. Written as DNA, the CDR3 is TGTGCCAGCAGCATATACCCGGCCGGGGACTATGGCTACACCTTC. This encodes CASSIYPAGDYGYTF.

The genes are TRBV11-3 and TRBJ2-7; the D is unclear. V was shortened by 0 bases and J by 4 bases, with 13 bases between the two germline ends. The CDR3 spans 15 residues. Germline V gene sequence: CDR1 SGHNT, CDR2 YENEEA. The DNA of the CDR3 is TGTGCCAGCAGCTTAGAGGCGGTTGTGGGTTACGAGCAGTACTTC. Residues: CASSLEAVVGYEQYF.

A single count supports this clone. This rearrangement joins TRBV3-1 (or the pseudogene TRBV3-2) to TRBJ1-6, with D possibly TRBD1 on 6 matching bases. V dropped 2 bases and J dropped 6 bases, with 14 bases sitting between them. CDR1 and CDR2 (germline): LGHDT, YNNKEL (reference sequence). CDR3 length: 16 residues. The CDR3 region has the DNA TGTGCCAGCAGCCAAACCACAGGGTGGGGTAATTCACCCCTCCACTTT. Its translation is CASSQTTGWGNSPLHF.

The chain combines TRBV28 with TRBJ1-3, with 10 bases identical to TRBD1. CDR1 and CDR2 from the germline V gene are MDHEN and SYDVKM. V shed 4 bases, J shed 7 bases, and the junction held 25 bases outside the gene matches. The CDR3 length is 21 residues. The CDR3 protein is CASSSPHPGQGSGWSRNTIYF. CDR3 bases: TGTGCCAGCAGTTCCCCTCATCCGGGACAGGGGAGTGGGTGGAGTCGGAACACCATATATTTT.

The chain combines TRBV1 with TRBJ2-2; TRBD2 is the table's D call and was not checked against the DNA. TRBV1 is recorded as a pseudogene. The CDR3 length is 17 residues. CDR3 in amino acids: CTSSQETAGGPTGELFF. The CDR3 DNA is TGCACCAGCAGCCAAGAGACGGCGGGGGGGCCCACCGGGGAGCTGTTTTTT.

The gene calls are TRBV16 and TRBJ2-3, with 10 bases aligning to TRBD2. Looked up from germline, CDR1 is KGHSY and CDR2 is FQNENV. The CDR3 loop spans 18 amino acids. V was pared by 4 bases and J by 1 base, with 11 bases of the junction left unmatched. The DNA of the CDR3 is TGTGCCAGCAGCCTCTTGGGAAGACTAGCGGGCCGCACAGATACGCAGTATTTT. As protein: CASSLLGRLAGRTDTQYF.

The CDR3 DNA sequence: TGTGCCAGCAGTGAAGCGCACAGGGGGAAATACGAGCAGTACTTC. It is translated as CASSEAHRGKYEQYF. The V and J genes are TRBV2 and TRBJ2-7; 8 nucleotides match TRBD1. This CDR3 contains 15 residues. CDR1 is SNHLY, CDR2 FYNNEI, per germline. The trim removed 0 bases at V and 4 bases at J, leaving 5 bases unmatched.

The chain couples TRBV5-1 to TRBJ1-2; TRBD1 matches at 7 bases. CDR1 and CDR2 from the germline V gene are SGHRS and YFSETQ. The CDR3 totals 13 residues. Trimming at V came to 0 bases and at J to 8 bases, leaving 4 bases not matched to a gene. The CDR3 is CASSLGQGEGYTF. In DNA, the CDR3 is TGCGCCAGCAGCTTGGGACAGGGAGAGGGCTACACCTTC.

The chain recombines TRBV18 with TRBJ2-1, with a possible D match to TRBD1 (7 bases). The V and J ends lost 2 bases and 6 bases respectively, with 14 bases between them. CDR3 size: 15 residues. The germline gives CDR1 KGHSH, CDR2 LQKENI. The CDR3 spells CASSPASRGANEQFF. The CDR3 nucleotides read TGTGCCAGCTCACCAGCTAGCAGGGGGGCCAATGAGCAGTTCTTC.

This clone was observed a few times. This chain connects TRBV19 to TRBJ1-4; a possible D gene is TRBD1 (6 bases). Trimming removed 6 bases from V and 7 bases from J, with 15 bases in between. The CDR3 length is 14 residues. Germline CDR1 LNHDA, CDR2 SQIVND (reference sequence). CDR3 sequence reads: CASRPLQGTEKLFF. In nucleotides, the CDR3 is TGTGCCAGTAGACCCCTACAGGGTACTGAAAAACTGTTTTTT.

J is TRBJ1-2 and V is TRBV29-1; TRBD1 matches 7 bases. The ends lost 4 bases at V and 3 bases at J; junction bases unmatched: 2. Germline assignment: CDR1 SQVTM and CDR2 ANQGSEA. The CDR3 loop spans 12 amino acids. The DNA of the CDR3 is TGCAGCGTTGGACAGGGTGACTATGGCTACACCTTC. This sequence encodes CSVGQGDYGYTF.

The V call is TRBV5-1, the J call TRBJ2-3; 11 positions agree with TRBD2. This CDR3 spans 17 amino acids. J gave up 1 base and V 3 bases, and 7 bases lay outside the gene matches. CDR1 is SGHRS, CDR2 YFSETQ, per germline. As DNA, the CDR3 is TGCGCCAGCAGCTGGGCCGTGACTAGCGGGGGCACAGATACGCAGTATTTT. Its translation: CASSWAVTSGGTDTQYF.

The chain has TRBV7-2 and TRBJ2-2; 9 bases line up with TRBD1. The V gene's germline CDR1 is SGHTA and CDR2 FQGNSA. This CDR3 spans 18 amino acids. The junction had 14 bases not matched to a gene; V was cut back by 5 bases and J by 4 bases. The CDR3 here is CASSPGQGVYWGTGELFF. In DNA, the CDR3 is TGTGCCAGCAGCCCGGGACAGGGTGTTTATTGGGGCACCGGGGAGCTGTTTTTT.

This chain uses TRBV11-2 with TRBJ2-5, with a weak D call TRBD2 (6 bases). The CDR3 loop spans 16 amino acids. The germline V and J ends were trimmed by 7 bases and 5 bases, with 23 bases remaining between them. Germline CDR1 SGHAT, CDR2 FQNNGV. This CDR3 is CASNSAWGSGAETQYF. The CDR3 DNA reads TGTGCCAGCAACTCCGCATGGGGATCGGGAGCGGAGACCCAGTACTTC.

The chain combines TRBV6-2 or TRBV6-3 with TRBJ1-2, with a possible D match to TRBD1 (6 bases). Deletions cut 2 bases from V and 5 bases from J, with 15 bases between. This CDR3 is 15 amino acids long. Per the germline V gene, CDR1 is MNHEY and CDR2 is SVGEGT. The CDR3 sequence is CASSYRGAGVYGYTF. In nucleotides, the CDR3 is TGTGCCAGCAGTTACAGGGGCGCAGGGGTGTATGGCTACACCTTC.

The chain links TRBV30 to TRBJ2-7; D perhaps matches TRBD1 (5 bases). With 4 bases removed from V and 4 bases from J, the gap between germline ends came to 8 bases. CDR3 length equals 11 residues. Germline lookup yields CDR1 GTSNPN and CDR2 SVGIG (reference sequence). The CDR3, as DNA: TGTGCCTGGAAATCAGGGTACGAGCAGTACTTC. It codes for CAWKSGYEQYF.

The chain has TRBV11-2 and TRBJ2-7; D unclear. This CDR3 is 12 amino acids long. The V gene's germline CDR1 is SGHAT and CDR2 FQNNGV. Trimming cost V 5 bases and J 4 bases, with 9 bases left between them. The CDR3 sequence: CASSLPGYEQYF. DNA of the CDR3: TGTGCCAGCAGCCTGCCCGGGTACGAGCAGTACTTC.

This chain joins TRBV6-5 and TRBJ1-3, with TRBD1 matching 8 bases. Germline CDR1 is MNHEY and CDR2 is SVGAGI. CDR3 length: 15 amino acids. V lost 0 bases to trimming and J lost 4 bases; unmatched junction nucleotides: 2. The CDR3 bases are TGTGCCAGCAGTTACTCCGGGACAGGAGGAAACACCATATATTTT. It translates to CASSYSGTGGNTIYF.

The chain couples TRBV15 to TRBJ2-1; TRBD1 aligns across 8 bases. CDR1 is LNHNV and CDR2 is YYDKDF in the germline V gene (reference sequence). The CDR3 has 16 residues. The trim removed 0 bases at V and 9 bases at J, leaving 10 bases unmatched. The DNA of the CDR3 is TGTGCCACCAGCAGAGATCAGGGGGCGATTTTGGGTGAGCAGTTCTTC. It is translated as CATSRDQGAILGEQFF.

The gene calls are TRBV25-1 and TRBJ2-3; TRBD2 agrees at 11 bases. The CDR3 loop spans 13 amino acids. CDR1 is MGHDK, CDR2 SYGVNS, per germline. V lost 6 bases to trimming and J lost 4 bases; unmatched junction nucleotides: 0. This CDR3 reads CASRLAGADTQYF. The CDR3 DNA sequence: TGTGCCAGCAGACTAGCGGGAGCAGATACGCAGTATTTT.

This chain links TRBV19 with TRBJ1-5; 8 bases align to TRBD1. CDR1 is LNHDA, CDR2 SQIVND, per germline (reference sequence). Trimming cost V 5 bases and J 5 bases; bases outside gene matches: 2. This CDR3 comprises 13 residues. In DNA, the CDR3 is TGTGCCAGTAGTGTGACAGGGGATCAGCCCCAGCATTTT. Residues: CASSVTGDQPQHF.

J is TRBJ2-2 and V is TRBV5-4, with 11 bases identical to TRBD2. V was pared by 4 bases and J by 1 base, with 3 bases of the junction left unmatched. This CDR3 contains 16 residues. The germline V gene encodes CDR1 SGHNT and CDR2 YYREEE (reference sequence). The CDR3 loop reads CASSQGLAGNTGELFF. CDR3 DNA: TGTGCCAGCAGCCAAGGACTAGCGGGGAACACCGGGGAGCTGTTTTTT.

The gene calls are TRBV20-1 and TRBJ2-3; D uncertain. The germline CDR1 and CDR2 sequences are DFQATT and SNEGSKA (reference sequence). Between the trimmed V and J ends, which lost 3 bases and 4 bases, there was a span of 20 bases. The CDR3 consists of 16 residues. The DNA for the CDR3 is TGCAGTGCTAGTCCGCTTGGCGACGGAGTTGCAGATACGCAGTATTTT. Residues: CSASPLGDGVADTQYF.

CDR3 sequence (DNA): TGTGCCAGCAGTTACTCTCGGGCGGGACGCTTCCACGAGCAGTACTTC. Amino acid sequence: CASSYSRAGRFHEQYF. The V call is TRBV6-5, the J call TRBJ2-7, with D maybe TRBD2 (6 bases). The germline V and J ends were trimmed by 0 bases and 5 bases, with 17 bases remaining between them. There are 16 residues in the CDR3. The V gene's germline CDR1 is MNHEY and CDR2 SVGAGI.

The chain couples TRBV5-1 to TRBJ2-4, with a tentative D call TRBD1 (5 bases). In germline, CDR1 is SGHRS, CDR2 YFSETQ. There are 15 residues in the CDR3. V gave up 4 bases and J gave up 0 bases, with 11 bases separating them. This chain's CDR3 is CASSNDRLAKNIQYF. CDR3 bases: TGCGCCAGCAGCAACGACAGACTAGCCAAAAACATTCAGTACTTC.

The CDR3 nucleotides are TGTGCCAGCAGTGAGTACCCGGGACTTCTCTATGGCTACACCTTC. Translated: CASSEYPGLLYGYTF. The genes are TRBV27 and TRBJ1-2, with a tentative D call TRBD1 (5 bases). The CDR3 runs to 15 residues. V was cut by 5 bases and J by 4 bases, with 17 bases left in between. Germline V gene sequence: CDR1 MNHEY, CDR2 SMNVEV (reference sequence).

In its sample, this clone was seen a few times. V and J are TRBV19 and TRBJ1-4; 8 bases agree with TRBD1. With V trimmed by 7 bases and J by 5 bases, 6 bases remained unmatched. Germline V lookup: CDR1 LNHDA, CDR2 SQIVND (reference sequence). The CDR3 extends over 14 amino acids. CDR3 bases: TGTGCCAGTAACGACAGGGGCTCCAATGAAAAACTGTTTTTT. Amino acid sequence: CASNDRGSNEKLFF.

CDR3: CATSSDYSGAYEQYF. Here the CDR3 DNA reads TGTGCCACCAGCAGTGACTACAGCGGAGCCTACGAGCAGTACTTC. The V gene is TRBV15, the J gene TRBJ2-7, with D possibly being TRBD2 (5 bases). This CDR3 region has 15 residues. CDR1 and CDR2 from the germline V gene are LNHNV and YYDKDF (reference sequence). V gave up 3 bases and J gave up 2 bases, with 14 bases separating them.

The chain couples TRBV6-5 to TRBJ2-7; 7 bases align to TRBD1. The length of the CDR3 is 14 residues. The V segment lost 4 bases and the J segment 0 bases; nucleotides outside the gene matches: 3. The germline CDR1 and CDR2 sequences are MNHEY and SVGAGI. CDR3 sequence (DNA): TGTGCCAGCAGTTGGGACAGAAGCTCCTACGAGCAGTACTTC. This encodes CASSWDRSSYEQYF.

The DNA for the CDR3 is TGTGCCAGCTCACTAACGGACAGGGCATCACCCCTCCACTTT. Translation: CASSLTDRASPLHF. V and J are TRBV18 and TRBJ1-6, with TRBD1 identical over 8 bases. This CDR3 region has 14 residues. Per the germline V gene, CDR1 is KGHSH and CDR2 is LQKENI. Trimming at V came to 4 bases and at J to 10 bases, leaving 6 bases not matched to a gene. Full variable domain (rest looked up from reference TRBV18 and TRBJ1-6): NAGVMQNPRHLVRRRGQEARLRCSPMKGHSHVYWYRQLPEEGLKFMVYLQKENIIDESGMPKERFSAEFPKEGPSILRIQQVVRGDSAAYFCASSLTDRASPLHFGNGTRLTVT.

The V call is TRBV6-7, the J call TRBJ2-5; 8 positions agree with TRBD1. TRBV6-7 is an ORF, and what it does is uncertain. The CDR3 is 14 residues long. V gave up 6 bases and J gave up 1 base; unmatched junction bases: 4. CDR3 in DNA: TGTGCCAGCAGCTACACAGGGGGCCAAGAGACCCAGTACTTC. It specifies CASSYTGGQETQYF.